The 24 T cell receptor beta chains given below trace back to one sample, sequenced in a study of CD8+ T cells in alopecia areata. Investigators isolated RNA and reverse transcribed it into cDNA to act as the sequencing template. Measured with immunoSEQ multiplex PCR; TCRdb has only the in-frame clones, and not every one. The record shows 200,000 to 300,000 clones for this sample, with no singletons present. A sort of pooled cutaneous lymph node cells used CD4, CD8alpha, NKG2D, NKG2ACE and other stains. Sequenced material: CD4+ T cells sorted from a lymph node. The receptor set was obtained from a C3H/HeJ mouse with alopecia areata. MHC haplotype here: H2-k.

Worth noting for this clone: Any gene name here is a mouse gene name. The sequence runs out 4 residues before the end of the CDR3; the remainder is reconstructed from the germline J gene. This sample includes further DNA sequences coding for the same CDR3. This chain links TRBV13-2 with TRBJ2-7; TRBD2 aligns across 12 bases. The CDR3 runs 14 residues. Germline lookup yields CDR1 NNHNN and CDR2 SYGAGS (reference sequence). The sequenced CDR3 bases are TGTGCCAGCGGTGGGACTGGGGGGGTTTAT. Its protein product is CASGGTGGVY. The CDR3 reads in full as CASGGTGGVYEQYF.

This clone has a handful of counts. Gene labels here are mouse ones. Read data end 3 residues before the CDR3 end; the end is taken from the germline J gene. Other DNA sequences in this sample translate to the same CDR3. The V and J genes are TRBV19 and TRBJ1-6, with TRBD1 identical over 8 bases. TRBJ1-6 belongs to the ORF category, with a function that is uncertain. This CDR3 contains 14 residues. Germline-derived CDR1 and CDR2 are FNHDT and SITEND (reference sequence). Trimming took 6 bases from V and 4 from J; bases not matched to a gene: 3. The CDR3 reads CASNDRGYNSPLYF. Partial CDR3 DNA: TGTGCCAGCAACGACAGGGGTTATAATTCGCCC.

In this sample, this clone turned up a few times. Each gene name is a mouse one. The read is 4 residues too short to cover the CDR3 end, so that end is filled in from the germline J gene. The chain employs TRBV13-1 and TRBJ2-1; 7 nucleotides match TRBD2. Losses at the gene ends were 1 base for V and 3 bases for J; bases not matched to a gene: 4. The CDR3 contains 15 residues. Germline lookup yields CDR1 NSHNY and CDR2 SYGAGN. The CDR3 here is CASSDQTGTYAEQFF. CDR3 DNA (partial): TGTGCCAGCAGTGATCAGACTGGGACCTATGCT.

About this clone: The germline and genes are mouse ones. The read falls 4 residues short of the CDR3 end, and the missing part is taken from the germline J gene. This rearrangement joins TRBV13-1 to TRBJ2-7, with TRBD2 matching 8 bases. This CDR3 contains 14 residues. Germline V gene data show CDR1 as NSHNY and CDR2 as SYGAGN. The covered CDR3 bases are TGTGCCAGCAGGGATCAGAGGGGGGGCCAT. This encodes CASRDQRGGH. The entire CDR3 protein is CASRDQRGGHEQYF.

As concerns this clone: Mouse gene names and germline throughout. The read ends 3 residues shy of where the CDR3 ends; the end is completed using the germline J gene. Different DNA sequences within this sample yield the same CDR3. The chain carries TRBV1 and TRBJ1-6; tentative D call: TRBD1 (6 bases). TRBJ1-6 has ORF status, its function being uncertain. V lost 3 bases to trimming and J lost 5 bases, with 11 bases between them. Looked up from germline, CDR1 is NSQYPW and CDR2 is LRSPGD (reference sequence). The CDR3 spans 15 residues. CDR3 protein: CTCSAPGQNNSPLYF. The sequenced part of the CDR3 DNA is TGCACCTGCAGTGCGCCGGGACAAAATAATTCGCCC.

There are a few counts of this clone. Gene names denote mouse genes. The read terminates 4 residues ahead of where the CDR3 ends, so the germline J gene completes it. The genes are TRBV19 and TRBJ1-1; 7 bases are a match to TRBD1. Looked up from germline, CDR1 is FNHDT and CDR2 is SITEND (reference sequence). V lost 3 bases and J lost 0; bases outside the gene matches: 8. CDR3 length: 16 amino acids. CDR3 bases read: TGTGCCAGCAGTACCCCCCTGACAGGGCCAAACACA. Its protein product is CASSTPLTGPNT. The full CDR3 protein reads CASSTPLTGPNTEVFF.

On this clone: This clone may be a read error of a much larger clone one base away. Gene and germline names: mouse. The read terminates 4 residues ahead of where the CDR3 ends, so the germline J gene completes it. The chain employs TRBV19 and TRBJ2-7; tentatively, D is TRBD1 (5 bases). Deletions cut 5 bases from V and 0 bases from J, with 9 bases between. Germline CDR1 and CDR2: FNHDT and SITEND (reference sequence). This CDR3 has 13 residues. The sequenced CDR3 bases are TGTGCCAGCAGGCAAGACAGCTCCTAT. Its translation is CASRQDSSY. Given in full, the CDR3 is CASRQDSSYEQYF.

Remarks on this clone: Gene names are mouse gene names. The read halts 4 residues ahead of the CDR3 end, with the missing end drawn from the germline J gene. The sample holds other DNA sequences that translate to the same CDR3. The chain recombines TRBV13-1 with TRBJ2-3; a weak D match, TRBD1 (6 bases). Deletions cut 2 bases from V and 0 bases from J, with 10 bases between. CDR1 is NSHNY and CDR2 is SYGAGN in the germline V gene. The CDR3 consists of 15 residues. The DNA read from the CDR3 is TGTGCCAGCAGTGAGCAGGGGCCTAGTGCAGAA. It translates to CASSEQGPSAE. The whole CDR3 protein is CASSEQGPSAETLYF.

Turning to this clone: Mouse gene names and germline throughout. The read halts 4 residues ahead of the CDR3 end, with the missing end drawn from the germline J gene. V usage is TRBV31 and J usage is TRBJ2-3; TRBD2 matches 11 bases. Germline-derived CDR1 and CDR2 are GKSSPN and SITVG. The CDR3 loop spans 16 amino acids. The trim removed 0 bases at V and 2 bases at J, leaving 4 bases unmatched. Partial CDR3 DNA: TGTGCCTGGAGTCTACTGGGGGGGCGGGTTGCAGAA. Translation: CAWSLLGGRVAE. The full CDR3 sequence reads CAWSLLGGRVAETLYF.

With regard to this clone: Genes and germline come from the mouse. Read sequence stops 4 residues before the CDR3 end, and the germline J gene provides the missing end. The chain links TRBV13-3 to TRBJ2-5; 11 bases are shared with TRBD2. Per germline, CDR1 NNHDY and CDR2 SYVADS. The CDR3 has 15 residues. The CDR3 loop is CASSDARDWGDTQYF. The sequenced part of the CDR3 DNA is TGTGCCAGCAGTGATGCAAGGGACTGGGGGGAC. Full variable domain (remainder filled in from reference TRBV13-3 and TRBJ2-5): EAAVTQSPRSKVAVTGGKVTLSCHQTNNHDYMYWYRQDTGHGLRLIHYSYVADSTEKGDIPDGYKASRPSQENFSLILELASLSQTAVYFCASSDARDWGDTQYFGPGTRLLVL.

This clone was observed a handful of times. Genes here carry mouse names. The read terminates 3 residues before the CDR3 end, so the remaining end is supplied by the germline J gene. This sample also contains other DNA sequences that code for the same CDR3. The chain is built from TRBV13-1 and TRBJ1-6, with D possibly being TRBD1 (6 bases). TRBJ1-6 is annotated as an ORF whose role is uncertain. The V gene lost 1 base and the J gene lost 7 bases, with 12 bases spanning the gap. Germline lookup yields CDR1 NSHNY and CDR2 SYGAGN. The CDR3 totals 15 residues. The CDR3 bases that were read are TGTGCCAGCAGTGATCTGACAGGAGGGAATTCGCCC. This encodes CASSDLTGGNSP. The CDR3 reads in full as CASSDLTGGNSPLYF.

This clone was seen more than once but under ten times. Gene names are mouse gene names. The observed sequence ends 4 residues before the CDR3 terminus, with the missing tail filled in from the germline J gene. The chain carries TRBV12-1 and TRBJ1-2, with 8 bases matching TRBD1. The CDR3 is made up of 14 amino acids. The V and J ends lost 0 bases and 4 bases, in that order; junction bases with no gene match: 3. Looked up from germline, CDR1 is SGHSN and CDR2 is HYEKVE. The CDR3 sequence: CASSLPGGGSDYTF. The sequenced part of the CDR3 DNA is TGTGCCAGCTCTCTCCCAGGGGGCGGCTCC.

In its sample, this clone was seen many times. Any gene name here is a mouse gene name. Coverage ceases 4 residues before the CDR3 finishes, and the germline J gene fills in the end. The V gene is TRBV1, the J gene TRBJ2-1; 7 bases fit TRBD1. V dropped 5 bases and J dropped 1; count of bases not matched to a gene: 2. This CDR3 has 14 residues. Germline assignment: CDR1 NSQYPW and CDR2 LRSPGD (reference sequence). Here the CDR3 reads CTCSSGQNYAEQFF. The part of the CDR3 DNA that was read is TGCACCTGCAGTTCGGGACAGAACTATGCT.

In this sample, this clone turned up a few times. Gene names follow the mouse nomenclature. The CDR3 protein is CASSQDSWGGAETLYF. The sequenced CDR3 bases are TGTGCCAGCAGCCAAGATAGCTGGGGGGGTGCAGAA. The chain uses TRBV5 and TRBJ2-3, with 8 bases matching TRBD2. The read terminates 4 residues before the CDR3 end, so the remaining end is supplied by the germline J gene. Losses at the gene ends were 0 bases for V and 1 base for J; bases not matched to a gene: 3. This CDR3 has 16 amino acids. The germline V gene has CDR1 LGHNA and CDR2 YNLKQL (reference sequence).

As concerns this clone: The germline and genes are mouse ones. The read ends 4 residues shy of where the CDR3 ends; the end is completed using the germline J gene. This chain links TRBV13-2 with TRBJ2-5; D is perhaps TRBD1 (6 bases). Germline CDR1 is NNHNN and CDR2 is SYGAGS (reference sequence). This CDR3 has 15 residues. V shed 3 bases and J shed 0 bases, with 11 bases lying between them. This chain's CDR3 is CASGGHRVNQDTQYF. The CDR3 DNA, read in part, is TGTGCCAGCGGTGGTCACAGGGTTAACCAAGAC.

This clone appeared many times. Gene names are the mouse ones. Read sequence stops 3 residues before the CDR3 end, and the germline J gene provides the missing end. Other DNA sequences from this sample encode an identical CDR3 as well. The chain is built from TRBV13-1 and TRBJ1-6; tentatively, D is TRBD1 (6 bases). TRBJ1-6 has ORF status, its function being uncertain. Germline loops: CDR1 NSHNY, CDR2 SYGAGN. This CDR3 is built from 14 residues. The V and J ends lost 5 bases and 0 bases respectively, with 6 bases between them. The sequenced CDR3 bases are TGTGCCAGCAGGGACAGTTCCTATAATTCGCCC. It yields the protein CASRDSSYNSP. The CDR3 reads in full as CASRDSSYNSPLYF.

Details on this clone: Genes here carry mouse names. The read terminates 4 residues ahead of where the CDR3 ends, so the germline J gene completes it. The rearrangement links TRBV5 to TRBJ1-2, with a possible D match to TRBD1 (5 bases). Germline V gene sequence: CDR1 LGHNA, CDR2 YNLKQL (reference sequence). The CDR3 loop spans 14 amino acids. V lost 2 bases, J lost 3 bases, and 10 bases lay in between. CDR3 DNA (partial): TGTGCCAGCAGCCAACAGGGAGGGGACTCC. It encodes CASSQQGGDS. The full CDR3 protein is CASSQQGGDSDYTF.

This clone was recorded a few times. Any gene name here is a mouse gene name. The CDR3 extends 3 residues past the end of the read, so its final part is completed from the germline J gene. V and J are TRBV1 and TRBJ1-6; 10 nucleotides agree with TRBD1. TRBJ1-6 is identified as an open reading frame with a role that is uncertain. Germline CDR1 is NSQYPW and CDR2 is LRSPGD (reference sequence). With 3 bases clipped from V and 6 bases from J, the junction kept 2 bases outside the gene matches. CDR3 length equals 15 residues. The CDR3 is CTCSAGTGANSPLYF. Incomplete CDR3 DNA: TGCACCTGCAGTGCCGGGACAGGGGCTAATTCGCCC.

To note about this clone: Gene names are the mouse ones. The sequence runs out 4 residues before the end of the CDR3; the remainder is reconstructed from the germline J gene. The chain has TRBV4 and TRBJ2-7; possible D gene TRBD1, 6 bases. Germline assignment: CDR1 LGHDT and CDR2 YNNKQL (reference sequence). The CDR3 is 13 residues long. CDR3 loop: CASSFGQIYEQYF. The covered CDR3 bases are TGTGCCAGCAGCTTTGGACAGATATAT.

Points on this clone: Mouse germline and gene names are used. The read falls 4 residues short of the CDR3 end, and the missing part is taken from the germline J gene. The chain joins TRBV1 to TRBJ2-5; 7 positions agree with TRBD2. The CDR3 has 14 amino acids. Germline assignment: CDR1 NSQYPW and CDR2 LRSPGD (reference sequence). The CDR3 bases that were read are TGCACCTGCAGTGCATGGGGGGTTGGAGAC. As protein: CTCSAWGVGD. The whole CDR3 protein reads CTCSAWGVGDTQYF.

The sample holds a few counts of this clone. The listed genes are named as in mouse. CDR3 region: CASSQGLSSAETLYF. Incomplete CDR3 DNA: TGTGCCAGCAGTCAGGGGTTGAGTAGTGCAGAA. The genes are TRBV19 and TRBJ2-3; tentatively, D is TRBD1 (6 bases). The CDR3 is cut off 4 residues early in the read; its end comes from the germline J gene. The ends were cut back, 4 bases at V and 0 bases at J, with 12 bases in the middle. Germline V lookup: CDR1 FNHDT, CDR2 SITEND (reference sequence). The CDR3 contains 15 residues.

This clone was observed a handful of times. Here the gene names and germline are mouse. The read gets to within 4 residues of the CDR3 end, and the germline J gene fills in the rest. The V and J genes are TRBV5 and TRBJ2-7; a possible D gene is TRBD1 (6 bases). Looked up from germline, CDR1 is LGHNA and CDR2 is YNLKQL (reference sequence). Trimming removed 4 bases at V and 2 bases at J, with 9 bases between. The CDR3 has 13 residues. The covered CDR3 bases are TGTGCCAGCAGCCCCCGGGACACCTAT. The encoded protein is CASSPRDTY. The full CDR3 reads CASSPRDTYEQYF.

Comments on this clone: Germline and genes: mouse. Read sequence stops 4 residues before the CDR3 end, and the germline J gene provides the missing end. The chain carries TRBV13-3 and TRBJ2-5; 7 bases are shared with TRBD1. The CDR3 length is 14 residues. Germline CDR1 and CDR2: NNHDY and SYVADS. V was clipped by 4 bases and J by 1 base; unmatched bases: 3. The CDR3 sequence is CASSHDRDQDTQYF. CDR3 DNA (partial): TGTGCCAGCAGTCACGACAGGGACCAAGAC.

About this clone itself: The germline and genes are mouse ones. The CDR3 goes on 4 residues after the read ends, and that part is filled in from the germline J gene. Other DNA sequences in this sample translate to the same CDR3. The V gene is TRBV1, the J gene TRBJ2-7, with 7 bases identical to TRBD1. The germline gives CDR1 NSQYPW, CDR2 LRSPGD (reference sequence). This CDR3 region has 13 residues. The DNA read from the CDR3 is TGCACCTGCAGTGCAGGCGACAGGGAT. Protein sequence: CTCSAGDRD. The full CDR3 is CTCSAGDRDEQYF.